The 21 T cell receptor beta chains presented below share a single source sample, sequenced in a study of blood T cell repertoires in COVID-19. TCRdb's copy holds only in-frame clones and misses some; the assay was immunoSEQ multiplex PCR. The table shows a few hundred thousand clones, with 90% to 95% occurring only once. The sequenced material came from PBMCs or T cells enriched from blood (not recorded which). The receptors stem from a middle-aged woman who had been exposed to COVID-19.

The V and J genes are TRBV7-9 and TRBJ1-6, with 9 bases matching TRBD1. J was trimmed by 5 bases and V by 7 bases; bases with no gene match: 3. The length of the CDR3 is 14 residues. The germline V gene encodes CDR1 SEHNR and CDR2 FQNEAQ (reference sequence). The CDR3 bases are TGTGCCAGCAACCGGGACAGGGATAATTCACCCCTCCACTTT. Translating it yields CASNRDRDNSPLHF.

This clone was detected only once. This sequence joins TRBV7-9 and TRBJ2-5, with D possibly being TRBD1 (6 bases). Germline-derived CDR1 and CDR2 are SEHNR and FQNEAQ (reference sequence). This CDR3 is built from 14 residues. V was pared by 6 bases and J by 4 bases, with 15 bases between. The CDR3 DNA is TGTGCCAGCAGTCTCCTAGGGGGTGGAGAGACCCAGTACTTC. As protein: CASSLLGGGETQYF.

V is TRBV7-2 and J is TRBJ2-7; D unresolved. The germline V gene encodes CDR1 SGHTA and CDR2 FQGNSA. Trimming removed 0 bases from V and 4 bases from J, with 13 bases in between. CDR3 length: 15 amino acids. This CDR3 reads CASSLAPGSQYEQYF. The CDR3, as DNA: TGTGCCAGCAGCTTAGCTCCGGGTTCTCAATACGAGCAGTACTTC.

This chain joins TRBV5-4 and TRBJ2-3; 7 positions agree with TRBD1. V lost 3 bases and J lost 5; bases outside the gene matches: 9. Germline assignment: CDR1 SGHNT and CDR2 YYREEE (reference sequence). The CDR3 contains 15 residues. The CDR3 DNA reads TGTGCCAGCAGCTCGGGACAGCGGAATCTAGATACGCAGTATTTT. It is translated as CASSSGQRNLDTQYF.

V is TRBV5-4 and J is TRBJ2-7, with 9 bases matching TRBD1. V gave up 2 bases and J gave up 0 bases; unmatched junction bases: 3. The V gene's germline CDR1 is SGHNT and CDR2 YYREEE (reference sequence). The CDR3 totals 15 residues. CDR3 nucleotide sequence: TGTGCCAGCAGCTTACAGGGGGCGAGCTCCTACGAGCAGTACTTC. Its protein product is CASSLQGASSYEQYF. Full variable domain (rest looked up from reference TRBV5-4 and TRBJ2-7): ETGVTQSPTHLIKTRGQQVTLRCSSQSGHNTVSWYQQALGQGPQFIFQYYREEENGRGNFPPRFSGLQFPNYSSELNVNALELDDSALYLCASSLQGASSYEQYFGPGTRLTVT.

The chain carries TRBV5-1 and TRBJ1-1, with a possible D match to TRBD1 (6 bases). This CDR3 region has 12 residues. V was trimmed by 2 bases and J by 6 bases, leaving 8 bases between them. In germline, CDR1 is SGHRS, CDR2 YFSETQ. The CDR3 DNA reads TGCGCCAGCAGCTTTAACAGGGCTGAAGCTTTCTTT. Protein sequence: CASSFNRAEAFF.

This chain connects TRBV3-1 (or the pseudogene TRBV3-2) to TRBJ1-3, with D possibly matching TRBD1 (5 bases). CDR1 and CDR2 from the germline V gene are LGHDT and YNNKEL (reference sequence). The CDR3 is made up of 17 amino acids. Trimming pared 0 bases from V and 0 bases from J, leaving 12 bases between. Here the CDR3 reads CASSQEGGSSSGNTIYF. CDR3 coding DNA: TGTGCCAGCAGCCAAGAGGGGGGGAGCAGCTCTGGAAACACCATATATTTT.

The chain recombines TRBV6-5 with TRBJ1-2; 7 bases are shared with TRBD1. The V segment lost 6 bases and the J segment 5 bases; nucleotides outside the gene matches: 0. The CDR3 has 11 residues. Germline V gene sequence: CDR1 MNHEY, CDR2 SVGAGI. Here the CDR3 reads CASRGQYGYTF. The CDR3 bases are TGTGCCAGCAGGGGACAGTATGGCTACACCTTC.

The chain uses TRBV30 and TRBJ1-3; 10 nucleotides match TRBD1. V lost 5 bases to trimming and J lost 4 bases; unmatched junction nucleotides: 2. This CDR3 region has 13 residues. The germline V gene encodes CDR1 GTSNPN and CDR2 SVGIG (reference sequence). Here the CDR3 DNA reads TGTGCCTGGGACAGGGGGCAAGGAAACACCATATATTTT. Translated, it gives CAWDRGQGNTIYF.

The gene calls are TRBV7-9 and TRBJ1-2; D is possibly TRBD1 (5 bases). CDR1 is SEHNR, CDR2 FQNEAQ, per germline (reference sequence). Trimming shortened V by 4 bases and J by 4 bases, and 19 bases separated the two germline ends. This CDR3 contains 16 residues. CDR3 DNA: TGTGCCAGCAGCTCAAACCAGGGCCCAGACCGCTATGGCTACACCTTC. It is translated as CASSSNQGPDRYGYTF. Full variable domain (rest looked up from reference TRBV7-9 and TRBJ1-2): DTGVSQNPRHKITKRGQNVTFRCDPISEHNRLYWYRQTLGQGPEFLTYFQNEAQLEKSRLLSDRFSAERPKGSFSTLEIQRTEQGDSAMYLCASSSNQGPDRYGYTFGSGTRLTVV.

This clone has more than one count but fewer than ten. The rearrangement uses TRBV9 and TRBJ2-7; 12 positions agree with TRBD1. The V gene's germline CDR1 is SGDLS and CDR2 YYNGEE. The ends lost 3 bases at V and 7 bases at J; junction bases unmatched: 5. The CDR3 consists of 14 residues. CDR3 region: CASSAGQGASEQYF. The CDR3, as DNA: TGTGCCAGCAGCGCGGGACAGGGGGCGAGTGAGCAGTACTTC.

J is TRBJ1-5 and V is TRBV7-2; no clear D gene. V lost 2 bases and J lost 9, with 8 bases in between. The germline CDR1 and CDR2 sequences are SGHTA and FQGNSA. This CDR3 has 12 amino acids. This CDR3 reads CASSLTGGPQHF. CDR3 DNA sequence: TGTGCCAGCAGCTTAACGGGTGGGCCCCAGCATTTT.

The rearrangement links TRBV27 to TRBJ2-3; 10 nucleotides align to TRBD2. The CDR3 runs to 15 residues. The trim removed 8 bases at V and 0 bases at J, leaving 5 bases unmatched. Germline values: CDR1 MNHEY, CDR2 SMNVEV (reference sequence). The CDR3 reads CASSGLATSTDTQYF. CDR3 bases: TGTGCCAGCTCGGGACTAGCGACTAGCACAGATACGCAGTATTTT.

This chain links TRBV19 with TRBJ2-3; D possibly corresponds to TRBD1 (5 bases). CDR1 LNHDA and CDR2 SQIVND come from the germline V gene (reference sequence). V lost 5 bases, J lost 0 bases, and 21 bases lay in between. The length of the CDR3 is 18 residues. The CDR3 reads CASSRNRFRAFSTDTQYF. The CDR3 DNA reads as TGTGCCAGTAGTCGAAACAGGTTTAGGGCCTTTAGCACAGATACGCAGTATTTT.

For the CDR3, the DNA is TGTGCCAGCTTCCCGGACAGGGGGTCGTATGGCTACACCTTC. It yields the protein CASFPDRGSYGYTF. The chain uses TRBV18 and TRBJ1-2; TRBD1 matches at 10 bases. CDR1 is KGHSH and CDR2 is LQKENI in the germline V gene. The CDR3 sequence is 14 residues long. With 7 bases clipped from V and 5 bases from J, the junction kept 7 bases outside the gene matches.

V and J are TRBV27 and TRBJ1-6, with 8 bases that match TRBD1. There are 17 residues in the CDR3. Germline loops: CDR1 MNHEY, CDR2 SMNVEV (reference sequence). The junction had 8 bases not matched to a gene; V was cut back by 5 bases and J by 2 bases. The CDR3 DNA is TGTGCCAGCAGTCCACGGACAGGGAACGCCTATAATTCACCCCTCCACTTT. Its translation is CASSPRTGNAYNSPLHF.

This clone has just one count. The gene calls are TRBV7-2 and TRBJ2-5; 9 bases map to TRBD2. Unmatched junction bases numbered 13, after V lost 6 bases and J lost 5 bases. CDR3 length: 16 residues. Germline assignment: CDR1 SGHTA and CDR2 FQGNSA. The CDR3 spells CASRTLAGEGLETQYF. CDR3 sequence (DNA): TGTGCCAGCAGGACTTTAGCGGGAGAGGGCTTGGAGACCCAGTACTTC.

The V gene is TRBV4-3, the J gene TRBJ1-5; D perhaps matches TRBD1 (5 bases). The CDR3 spans 14 residues. Germline loops: CDR1 LGHNA, CDR2 YSLEER. The ends were cut back, 1 base at V and 2 bases at J, with 6 bases in the middle. The chain's CDR3 is CASSQVRGNQPQHF. The CDR3, as DNA: TGCGCCAGCAGCCAAGTCAGGGGCAATCAGCCCCAGCATTTT.

This clone was recorded only once. The V call is TRBV20-1, the J call TRBJ1-2; D not certain. V gave up 3 bases and J gave up 6 bases, with 8 bases separating them. The germline V gene has CDR1 DFQATT and CDR2 SNEGSKA (reference sequence). CDR3 length: 11 amino acids. The chain's CDR3 is CSASSHNGYTF. The CDR3, as DNA: TGCAGTGCTAGTTCTCACAATGGCTACACCTTC.

This clone was seen a single time. The chain employs TRBV25-1 and TRBJ2-3; TRBD2 aligns across 9 bases. Germline V CDR1 and CDR2: MGHDK, SYGVNS. The V gene end was trimmed by 4 bases and the J gene end by 4 bases; junction bases not matched to a gene: 9. The CDR3 extends over 16 amino acids. CDR3: CASSVGAGGLADTQYF. CDR3 in DNA: TGTGCCAGCAGTGTGGGCGCGGGAGGGCTCGCAGATACGCAGTATTTT.

V is TRBV6-6 and J is TRBJ1-5; D is uncertain. Germline values: CDR1 MNHNY, CDR2 SVGAGI (reference sequence). This CDR3 contains 15 residues. With 0 bases removed from V and 2 bases from J, the gap between germline ends came to 8 bases. The CDR3 DNA reads TGTGCCAGCAGTTACTCGGAGTCGGGCAATCAGCCCCAGCATTTT. This encodes CASSYSESGNQPQHF.